This is a list of T cell receptor beta chains from one sample in a study of blood T cells in healthy people across ages. One entry per CDR3 protein, called by TCRdb with MiXCR from the 5' RACE reads. The sample shows around 940,000 distinct CDR3 sequences, roughly 50% of them seen only once. The specimen sequenced was blood. These receptors were collected from a woman aged 60 to 75 in good health. The CDR3 runs from the conserved cysteine through the conserved F or W. Each record gives: clone size, J gene, D gene, CDR3 length, V gene, CDR3 protein, CDR3 DNA. The D gene is left open where the match is weak. Clone sizes are given selectively: once, few, many, or a class where the clone is expanded.

NA | TRBJ2-7 | TRBD2 | 14 | TRBV28 | CASSLDGRFGEQYF | TGTGCCAGCAGTTTGGACGGGAGGTTCGGCGAGCAGTACTTC
NA | TRBJ2-3 | NA | 15 | TRBV15 | CATSRDRRFTDTQYF | TGTGCCACCAGCAGGGATCGTAGATTCACAGATACGCAGTATTTT
NA | TRBJ2-3 | NA | 14 | TRBV12-3/TRBV12-4 | CASTLRADTDTQYF | TGTGCCAGCACCCTCAGAGCGGACACAGATACGCAGTATTTT
NA | TRBJ2-7 | TRBD1 | 21 | TRBV4-3 | CASSQVFGTGTGPNAPYEQYF | TGCGCCAGCAGCCAAGTTTTTGGGACCGGGACAGGCCCTAATGCCCCCTACGAGCAGTACTTC
once | TRBJ2-3 | TRBD2 | 17 | TRBV6-4 | CASSGGLAETGTDTQYF | TGTGCCAGCAGTGGGGGACTAGCGGAGACCGGCACAGATACGCAGTATTTT
NA | TRBJ2-3 | NA | 11 | TRBV9 | CASAEQDTQYF | TGTGCCAGCGCCGAACAGGATACGCAGTATTTT
few | TRBJ2-5 | NA | 15 | TRBV28 | CASSFPLGGIETQYF | TGTGCCAGCAGTTTCCCTTTGGGAGGCATAGAGACCCAGTACTTC
NA | TRBJ1-1 | NA | 12 | TRBV6-6 | CASSHWTAEAFF | TGTGCCAGCAGCCACTGGACGGCTGAAGCTTTCTTT
NA | TRBJ2-1 | TRBD2 | 16 | TRBV29-1 | CSGRGGREISYNEQFF | TGCAGCGGACGAGGCGGGAGAGAGATCTCCTACAATGAGCAGTTCTTC
few | TRBJ2-3 | NA | 14 | TRBV20-1 | CSARFSQGTDTQYF | TGCAGTGCTAGATTTAGCCAGGGCACAGATACGCAGTATTTT
NA | TRBJ2-5 | NA | 14 | TRBV20-1 | CSARVPRGGETQYF | TGCAGTGCTAGAGTCCCCAGGGGTGGTGAGACCCAGTACTTC
once | TRBJ1-5 | TRBD1 | 15 | TRBV6-6 | CASTPTGGSEQPQHF | TGTGCCAGCACTCCGACAGGGGGCTCGGAACAGCCCCAGCATTTT
NA | TRBJ2-1 | NA | 14 | TRBV29-1 | CSVYSADYYNEQFF | TGCAGCGTTTATAGCGCAGACTACTACAATGAGCAGTTCTTC
NA | TRBJ2-3 | NA | 14 | TRBV24-1 | CATGRDSVADTRYF | TGTGCCACCGGGAGGGACAGCGTCGCAGATACGCGGTATTTT
NA | TRBJ2-1 | TRBD2 | 15 | TRBV20-1 | CSARVGGLAYGEQFF | TGCAGTGCTAGAGTGGGGGGACTAGCTTACGGTGAGCAGTTCTTC
NA | TRBJ2-5 | NA | 13 | TRBV7-2 | CASFRGVEETQYF | TGTGCCAGCTTCAGAGGGGTGGAAGAGACCCAGTACTTC
once | TRBJ2-3 | TRBD2 | 16 | TRBV7-3 | CASSSSGTTSTDTQYF | TGTGCCAGCAGCTCGAGCGGGACCACTAGCACAGATACGCAGTATTTT
many | TRBJ1-2 | NA | 15 | TRBV4-1 | CASSQGQDFAYGYTF | TGCGCCAGCAGCCAAGGACAGGACTTCGCCTATGGCTACACCTTC
NA | TRBJ2-7 | TRBD2 | 17 | TRBV4-2 | CASSQDSLGLAGVEQYF | TGTGCCAGCAGCCAAGACTCTCTTGGACTAGCGGGAGTCGAGCAGTACTTC
few | TRBJ2-7 | NA | 14 | TRBV27 | CASSYAQGSYEQYF | TGTGCCAGCAGTTATGCCCAGGGTTCCTACGAGCAGTACTTC
few | TRBJ2-5 | TRBD2 | 16 | TRBV20-1 | CSAPRSRGRAWETQYF | TGCAGTGCCCCAAGGTCCCGCGGGAGGGCCTGGGAGACCCAGTACTTC
few | TRBJ1-2 | NA | 16 | TRBV6-5 | CASSYPPRGAYQGYTF | TGTGCCAGCAGTTATCCCCCCCGGGGGGCGTATCAGGGCTACACCTTC
few | TRBJ2-7 | TRBD2 | 14 | TRBV20-1 | CSASGTSGNREQYF | TGCAGTGCTTCCGGGACTAGCGGGAATCGTGAGCAGTACTTC
NA | TRBJ2-1 | TRBD2 | 14 | TRBV20-1 | CSARSSGSWNEQFF | TGCAGTGCTAGGTCTAGCGGGAGTTGGAATGAGCAGTTCTTC
few | TRBJ1-2 | TRBD1 | 14 | TRBV10-2 | CASSEDRGDYGYTF | TGCGCCAGCAGTGAGGACAGGGGGGACTATGGCTACACCTTC
NA | TRBJ1-6 | NA | 15 | TRBV5-5 | CASSSTVHHNSPLHF | TGTGCCAGCAGCTCGACAGTTCATCATAATTCACCCCTCCACTTT
few | TRBJ1-2 | NA | 16 | TRBV15 | CATSPGYQSSPYGYTF | TGTGCCACCAGCCCGGGCTACCAATCTTCACCCTATGGCTACACCTTC
NA | TRBJ2-1 | NA | 17 | TRBV6-5 | CASSYSTGEVPIDEQFF | TGTGCCAGCAGTTACTCCACAGGAGAGGTCCCAATTGATGAGCAGTTCTTC
NA | TRBJ2-7 | NA | 12 | TRBV20-1 | CSASTGTSEQYF | TGCAGTGCTAGTACCGGGACATCCGAGCAGTACTTC
NA | TRBJ2-1 | TRBD2 | 19 | TRBV7-2 | CASRRKGGLSGGSYNEQFF | TGTGCCAGCAGAAGAAAAGGAGGGCTTAGCGGGGGCTCCTACAATGAGCAGTTCTTC
few | TRBJ2-7 | TRBD2 | 13 | TRBV7-2 | CASASGRAQEQYF | TGTGCCAGCGCCAGCGGGAGGGCCCAGGAGCAGTACTTC
NA | TRBJ1-6 | NA | 15 | TRBV28 | CASRTPRQTWSPLHF | TGTGCCAGCCGTACCCCCAGACAAACATGGTCACCCCTCCACTTT
NA | TRBJ2-7 | NA | 15 | TRBV29-1 | CSVEDRLGVRYEQYF | TGCAGCGTTGAAGATCGGCTAGGGGTACGTTACGAGCAGTACTTC
NA | TRBJ1-5 | NA | 14 | TRBV7-2 | CASSPRGVGTPQHF | TGTGCCAGCAGCCCTAGAGGGGTAGGCACGCCCCAGCATTTT
NA | TRBJ2-1 | TRBD2 | 17 | TRBV12-3/TRBV12-4 | CASSLFYESGAYNEQFF | TGTGCCAGCAGTTTATTCTACGAGAGCGGGGCTTACAATGAGCAGTTCTTC
many | TRBJ1-6 | NA | 15 | TRBV4-1 | CASSQGDGRNSPLHF | TGCGCCAGCAGCCAAGGGGACGGACGAAATTCACCCCTCCACTTT
NA | TRBJ2-3 | NA | 14 | TRBV10-3 | CAISMNPDTDTQYF | TGTGCCATCAGCATGAATCCGGACACAGATACGCAGTATTTT
few | TRBJ1-1 | TRBD1 | 13 | TRBV18 | CASSRGTDTEAFF | TGTGCCAGCTCACGAGGGACAGACACTGAAGCTTTCTTT